This record covers a single T cell receptor (beta chain). Its binding antigen is unknown. Per-base qualities were not stored, and no clone one base away is much larger. CDR1 MNHEY and CDR2 SMNVEV were looked up in the germline V gene (reference sequence). The CDR3 numbers 14 residues from cysteine through phenylalanine. Only the CDR3 DNA is retained, 42 bases long and in frame from the first base. Trimming accounts for 8 bases at V and 3 bases at J, while the number of junction bases matched to no gene is 9. This sample was included in a study of CD8+ T cells in alopecia areata (dated by TCRdb to between 2017 and 2018). Regarding the study in general: Treated patients were enrolled in an open-label pilot trial of oral tofacitinib, 5 to 10 mg twice daily, for moderate-to-severe alopecia areata. High-throughput TCRbeta sequencing was used to examine T cell clonal expansion in alopecia areata in both the C3H/HeJ mouse model and human patients. RNA was extracted with the PAXgene miRNA kit for fixed scalp, the miRNeasy kit for PBMCs, and the RNeasy kit for mouse skin. immunoSEQ multiplex PCR using 35 Vbeta forward primers and 13 Jbeta reverse primers was used to amplify TCRbeta CDR3 regions. Tofacitinib was administered for 6 to 18 months, and 6 months of follow-up off drug were then conducted to assess delayed response and recurrence. Scalp clonality was compared among normal scalp (n=4), patchy alopecia areata scalp (n=8), and alopecia totalis/universalis scalp (n=8). Human TCRbeta sequencing covered scalp tissue and sorted CD4+ and CD8+ peripheral blood T cells from patchy and totalis/universalis alopecia areata patients and healthy controls. Tofacitinib-treated patients had biopsies at baseline and at 4 and 24 weeks of treatment, with a later scalp biopsy in several patients. Overall study results and their limits: Higher clonality and more expanded CD8+ clones were observed in lesional scalp than in normal scalp, particularly in alopecia totalis/universalis, a finding suggestive of antigenic drive. Compared with mice, TCR sequences shared between patients were less clear, possibly partly because of HLA diversity across the patient population. Unlike mouse skin, where gammadelta T cells dominate, normal human skin contains resident alphabeta T cells that get sequenced too, which complicates analysis of the scalp TCR repertoire.

The library was generated by the immunoSEQ multiplex PCR assay. RNA was extracted from all samples and reverse transcribed into cDNA, which served as template for TCR sequencing. First-strand cDNA was synthesized with SuperScript III using a 2:1 mix of oligo-dT and random hexamers. Amplification bias was assessed with a synthetic immune receptor repertoire, and residual bias was removed computationally. The authors' pipeline ran thus. Raw reads were preprocessed to remove errors, and CDR3 was defined by IMGT conventions from the conserved cysteine to phenylalanine. Clonality was computed as 1 minus the Shannon entropy, with the entropy normalized by log2 of the number of productive unique TCRs. Whether each scalp clone was CD4 or CD8 was inferred by checking scalp TCRbeta sequences against the CD4 and CD8 repertoires from sorted blood. This immuneACCESS table, as held by TCRdb, lists in-frame sequences with V and J called but not all clones. Of the missing ones, under half trace to an unresolved V gene in checked studies; the others have no known cause. That table is the source of V, J and clone size, and D and trimming were worked out from the DNA. The sample contains 150,000 or so clones, more than 45% of them found a single time. The ten top clones hold roughly 6.8% of the sample.

Lesional scalp punch biopsies and peripheral blood were collected from alopecia areata patients. PBMCs were isolated by density centrifugation and stained for CD3, CD4 and CD8, after which CD4+ and CD8+ T cells were sorted on a FACSAria. The sample comprised CD4+ T cells sorted from blood. This clonotype was sampled from a human donor with alopecia areata. The chain is made from TRBV27 and TRBJ2-7, with 8 middle bases fitting TRBD1. The CDR3 sequence is CASRQWTGNYEQYF. The nucleotides are TGTGCCAGCCGCCAATGGACAGGGAACTACGAGCAGTACTTC.